One and the same sample provided the 29 T cell receptor beta chains below, sequenced in a study of Graves' ophthalmopathy and Graves' hyperthyroidism. Transcripts of RNA were the source for amplifying TCR beta CDR3 regions. The first-round RT-PCR employed HTBI primers together with the Qiagen OneStep RT-PCR kit. A multiplex PCR was then performed as the second round. MiXCR was run by TCRdb on the multiplex PCR reads, yielding one entry per CDR3 protein. The sample has 1 million to 1.3 million distinct CDR3 sequences; about 40% are singletons. The sequencing sample was made of peripheral blood or thyroid tissue (not recorded which). The receptors stem from an adult man with Graves' hyperthyroidism.

This clonotype was observed at least ten times. The gene calls are TRBV20-1 and TRBJ1-5; tentatively, D is TRBD1 (5 bases). The V end was cut by 8 bases, the J end by 0 bases, with 14 bases between. From germline, CDR1 is DFQATT and CDR2 SNEGSKA (reference sequence). The CDR3 runs 14 residues. The DNA for the CDR3 is TGCAGTTTTCAGGGACTGAATAGCAATCAGCCCCAGCATTTT. Protein sequence: CSFQGLNSNQPQHF.

The sample holds many counts of this clonotype. V is TRBV25-1 and J is TRBJ2-6; D is unclear. The V end was cut by 4 bases, the J end by 7 bases, with 11 bases between. Per the germline V gene, CDR1 is MGHDK and CDR2 is SYGVNS. The CDR3 has 14 amino acids. CDR3 nucleotides: TGTGCCAGCAGTGGAAGCTTAGGAGCCAACGTCCTGACTTTC. Translated: CASSGSLGANVLTF. Using reference TRBV25-1 and TRBJ2-6 for the parts outside the CDR3, the full variable domain is EADIYQTPRYLVIGTGKKITLECSQTMGHDKMYWYQQDPGMELHLIHYSYGVNSTEKGDLSSESTVSRIRTEHFPLTLESARPSHTSQYLCASSGSLGANVLTFGAGSRLTVL.

The chain uses TRBV12-3 or TRBV12-4 and TRBJ2-7, with D perhaps TRBD1 or TRBD2 (6 bases each). The V and J ends lost 7 bases and 6 bases respectively, with 19 bases between them. CDR3 length: 14 amino acids. CDR3 nucleotides: TGTGCCAGCACCCGATCCGGGGGCTCAAGCGAGCAGTACTTC. This translates into CASTRSGGSSEQYF.

The sample holds many counts of this clonotype. This chain links TRBV5-4 with TRBJ1-6; 7 bases map to TRBD1. Germline trimming cut 4 bases from V and 7 bases from J; bases unmatched to any gene: 8. CDR1 is SGHNT, CDR2 YYREEE, per germline (reference sequence). The CDR3 is 15 amino acids. DNA of the CDR3: TGTGCCAGCAGCGGAGAGACAGGGTTGAATTCACCCCTCCACTTT. Its protein product is CASSGETGLNSPLHF. The full variable domain, in which reference TRBV5-4 and TRBJ1-6 provide the parts outside the CDR3, is ETGVTQSPTHLIKTRGQQVTLRCSSQSGHNTVSWYQQALGQGPQFIFQYYREEENGRGNFPPRFSGLQFPNYSSELNVNALELDDSALYLCASSGETGLNSPLHFGNGTRLTVT.

This clonotype was seen only a few times. This sequence joins TRBV9 and TRBJ2-2, with 7 nucleotides matching TRBD1. Losses at the gene ends were 0 bases for V and 2 bases for J; bases not matched to a gene: 13. This CDR3 comprises 19 residues. Germline CDR1 and CDR2: SGDLS and YYNGEE. The CDR3 region is CASSVGRSTGTANTGELFF. CDR3 in DNA: TGTGCCAGCAGCGTAGGTCGTTCGACCGGGACAGCCAACACCGGGGAGCTGTTTTTT.

This clonotype has at least ten counts. V usage is TRBV2 and J usage is TRBJ1-1; D is possibly TRBD1 (6 bases). V lost 7 bases and J lost 0, with 15 bases in between. The CDR3 covers 15 residues. Germline CDR1 is SNHLY and CDR2 is FYNNEI. This CDR3 reads CASTRFGTLNTEAFF. CDR3 bases: TGTGCCAGCACCAGATTCGGGACATTGAACACTGAAGCTTTCTTT.

The chain has TRBV5-5 and TRBJ2-5; 10 bases align to TRBD1. This CDR3 has 15 residues. Germline lookup yields CDR1 SGHKS and CDR2 YYEKEE (reference sequence). J lost 9 bases, V lost 0 bases, and 8 bases had no gene match. CDR3 DNA: TGTGCCAGCAGCTTGGAAGCGGGACAGGGGTCGTCCCAGTACTTC. This gives the protein CASSLEAGQGSSQYF. Full variable domain (missing parts from reference TRBV5-5 and TRBJ2-5): DAGVTQSPTHLIKTRGQQVTLRCSPISGHKSVSWYQQVLGQGPQFIFQYYEKEERGRGNFPDRFSARQFPNYSSELNVNALLLGDSALYLCASSLEAGQGSSQYFGPGTRLLVL.

This clonotype has ten or more counts. The chain has TRBV29-1 and TRBJ1-1, with D hard to call. Germline V gives CDR1 SQVTM, CDR2 ANQGSEA. CDR3 length equals 12 residues. Trimming shortened V by 5 bases and J by 1 base, and 8 bases separated the two germline ends. DNA of the CDR3: TGCAGCGTTACCGGACCGAACACTGAAGCTTTCTTT. This sequence encodes CSVTGPNTEAFF. The complete variable domain, with remaining parts taken from reference TRBV29-1 and TRBJ1-1, reads SAVISQKPSRDICQRGTSLTIQCQVDSQVTMMFWYRQQPGQSLTLIATANQGSEATYESGFVIDKFPISRPNLTFSTLTVSNMSPEDSSIYLCSVTGPNTEAFFGQGTRLTVV.

This clonotype was counted between two and nine times. This chain links TRBV29-1 with TRBJ2-3, with D unresolved. The length of the CDR3 is 13 residues. CDR1 is SQVTM and CDR2 is ANQGSEA in the germline V gene. V lost 2 bases and J lost 6, with 12 bases in between. The DNA of the CDR3 is TGCAGCGTTGAACACGGGTCTATGGATACGCAGTATTTT. It is translated as CSVEHGSMDTQYF.

This clonotype came up many times. V and J are TRBV20-1 and TRBJ1-6, with a weak D call TRBD1 (5 bases). V lost 5 bases to trimming and J lost 6 bases, with 14 bases between them. This CDR3 is 14 amino acids long. Per the germline V gene, CDR1 is DFQATT and CDR2 is SNEGSKA (reference sequence). As DNA, the CDR3 is TGCAGTGCTGCTATCGGACACTTTAATTCACCCCTCCACTTT. This gives the protein CSAAIGHFNSPLHF.

This clonotype was recorded many times. The chain recombines TRBV7-6 with TRBJ2-7; TRBD1 is a possible D gene (6 bases). V was clipped by 6 bases and J by 0 bases, with 18 bases between them. Germline V gene sequence: CDR1 SGHVS, CDR2 FNYEAQ. This CDR3 spans 16 amino acids. The CDR3 DNA sequence: TGTGCCAGCAGTCGATTAGCAGGGGCTTCCTCCTACGAGCAGTACTTC. It encodes CASSRLAGASSYEQYF. The variable domain in full, completed from reference TRBV7-6 and TRBJ2-7, reads GAGVSQSPRYKVTKRGQDVALRCDPISGHVSLYWYRQALGQGPEFLTYFNYEAQQDKSGLPNDRFSAERPEGSISTLTIQRTEQRDSAMYRCASSRLAGASSYEQYFGPGTRLTVT.

This clonotype was detected a few times. V usage is TRBV5-1 and J usage is TRBJ1-3; D remains ambiguous. CDR1 SGHRS and CDR2 YFSETQ come from the germline V gene. The CDR3 consists of 12 residues. Trimming left V 6 bases short and J 0 bases short, with 4 bases between. The CDR3 region has the DNA TGCGCCAGCATGGGCTCTGGAAACACCATATATTTT. Translating it yields CASMGSGNTIYF.

This clonotype was observed many times. The CDR3 region has the DNA TGTGCCAGCAGTATCTTGGGTGTCAGCTATGGCTACACCTTC. Encoded protein: CASSILGVSYGYTF. The chain couples TRBV12-3 or TRBV12-4 to TRBJ1-2; D is undetermined. This CDR3 is built from 14 residues. Trimming removed 5 bases from V and 4 bases from J, with 14 bases in between.

This sequence joins TRBV5-6 and TRBJ2-7; 8 bases fit TRBD2. Trimming removed 6 bases from V and 3 bases from J; junction bases left unmatched: 5. Germline CDR1 and CDR2: SGHDT and YYEEEE. The CDR3 has 13 amino acids. This chain's CDR3 is CASIDAGGYEQYF. In nucleotides, the CDR3 is TGTGCCAGCATTGACGCGGGGGGCTACGAGCAGTACTTC.

The genes are TRBV5-1 and TRBJ2-7; possible D gene TRBD1, 5 bases. Trimming cost V 0 bases and J 2 bases, with 24 bases left between them. CDR3 size: 19 residues. CDR1 SGHRS and CDR2 YFSETQ come from the germline V gene. The CDR3 region is CASSLGTRQLNWETYEQYF. CDR3 DNA sequence: TGCGCCAGCAGCTTGGGAACGCGACAGCTAAATTGGGAAACCTACGAGCAGTACTTC.

Points on this clonotype: A read error may produce the germline difference seen at one junction end. J is TRBJ1-5 and V is TRBV7-2; D remains ambiguous. Germline CDR1 reads SGHTA; CDR2 reads FQGNSA. CDR3 length equals 14 residues. The CDR3, as DNA: TGCGCCAGCAGCCAGATAATTGCCGGTCAGCCCCAGCATTTT. Amino acids: CASSQIIAGQPQHF.

The CDR3 DNA reads as TGTGCCAGCAGCCAAGATTATGGGCCGATGAGTGGCTACACCTTC. It encodes CASSQDYGPMSGYTF. The chain combines TRBV14 with TRBJ1-2; D not resolved. V was pared by 0 bases and J by 7 bases, with 15 bases between. This CDR3 has 15 amino acids. Per the germline V gene, CDR1 is SGHDN and CDR2 is FVKESK.

The chain uses TRBV20-1 and TRBJ1-5, with 7 bases fitting TRBD1. Germline V gives CDR1 DFQATT, CDR2 SNEGSKA (reference sequence). The CDR3 length is 14 residues. V shed 6 bases and J 5 bases; nucleotides not matched to a gene: 10. CDR3 DNA sequence: TGCAGTGCCAGTGTTGACAGGGCCGATCAGCCCCAGCATTTT. Amino acids: CSASVDRADQPQHF.

The gene calls are TRBV28 and TRBJ1-1, with unresolved D. Deletions cut 8 bases from V and 3 bases from J, with 19 bases between. Per germline, CDR1 MDHEN and CDR2 SYDVKM. The CDR3 is 15 residues long. The CDR3 region has the DNA TGTGCCAGCGGGTGGCCAGGCACGCGGGACACTGAAGCTTTCTTT. Residues: CASGWPGTRDTEAFF.

This chain connects TRBV20-1 to TRBJ1-5, with D uncertain. The CDR3 has 12 amino acids. Deletions cut 3 bases from V and 14 bases from J, with 17 bases between. Germline values: CDR1 DFQATT, CDR2 SNEGSKA (reference sequence). CDR3 DNA: TGCAGTGCTAGTGGAGCGGGAGGCTACGAGCATTTT. It encodes CSASGAGGYEHF.

This clonotype was seen ten or more times. The chain recombines TRBV25-1 with TRBJ1-1; D gene unclear. The CDR3 loop spans 13 amino acids. Per the germline V gene, CDR1 is MGHDK and CDR2 is SYGVNS. V was shortened by 2 bases and J by 5 bases, with 9 bases between the two germline ends. The CDR3 loop reads CASSELAVTEAFF. The CDR3 nucleotides read TGTGCCAGCAGTGAACTGGCAGTAACTGAAGCTTTCTTT. Variable domain in full (rest from reference TRBV25-1 and TRBJ1-1): EADIYQTPRYLVIGTGKKITLECSQTMGHDKMYWYQQDPGMELHLIHYSYGVNSTEKGDLSSESTVSRIRTEHFPLTLESARPSHTSQYLCASSELAVTEAFFGQGTRLTVV.

The J gene is TRBJ2-7, the V gene TRBV12-3 or TRBV12-4, with unresolved D. The V gene lost 3 bases and the J gene lost 2 bases, with 8 bases spanning the gap. The CDR3 sequence is 13 residues long. DNA of the CDR3: TGTGCCAGCAGTTTTTTACAGCCCTACGAGCAGTACTTC. Protein sequence: CASSFLQPYEQYF.

The chain recombines TRBV2 with TRBJ1-4; TRBD1 is a possible D gene (5 bases). V dropped 6 bases and J dropped 4 bases, with 15 bases sitting between them. This CDR3 contains 15 residues. The germline V gene has CDR1 SNHLY and CDR2 FYNNEI. CDR3 sequence: CASSLGGTLNEKLFF. CDR3 DNA: TGTGCCAGCAGCTTAGGCGGGACGCTTAATGAAAAACTGTTTTTT.

Concerning this clonotype: A much larger clone sits a single nucleotide away, making a read error possible. The chain links TRBV19 to TRBJ1-2; D uncertain. The CDR3 has 12 residues. Germline V gene lookup returns CDR1 LNHDA and CDR2 SQIVND (reference sequence). This chain's CDR3 is CASGISGSGYTF. DNA of the CDR3: TGTGCCAGTGGTATTTCAGGATCCGGCTACACCTTC.

This clonotype has at least ten counts. The chain employs TRBV5-1 and TRBJ2-7; possibly TRBD2 for D (5 bases). V shed 0 bases and J shed 7 bases, with 14 bases lying between them. Germline values: CDR1 SGHRS, CDR2 YFSETQ. CDR3 length: 14 amino acids. CDR3 in DNA: TGCGCCAGCAGCTTGGAGCGGATCCCGGGGGAGCAGTACTTC. Translating gives CASSLERIPGEQYF.

This clonotype was counted at least ten times. The genes are TRBV24-1 and TRBJ2-2, with 8 nucleotides matching TRBD1. V lost 7 bases to trimming and J lost 1 base; unmatched junction nucleotides: 1. This CDR3 spans 14 amino acids. Germline-derived CDR1 and CDR2 are KGHDR and SFDVKD. CDR3 sequence (DNA): TGTGCCACCAGAGACAGGGGGAACACCGGGGAGCTGTTTTTT. It encodes CATRDRGNTGELFF.

The chain carries TRBV20-1 and TRBJ1-1; no firm D call. The V end lost 3 bases, the J end lost 3 bases, and 14 bases lay between the germline ends. This CDR3 has 14 residues. Germline-derived CDR1 and CDR2 are DFQATT and SNEGSKA (reference sequence). CDR3 residues: CSASAFGRDTEAFF. The CDR3 DNA reads as TGCAGTGCTAGCGCTTTTGGGAGGGACACTGAAGCTTTCTTT.

The genes are TRBV12-3 or TRBV12-4 and TRBJ1-1; 8 bases line up with TRBD1. The CDR3 contains 15 residues. V dropped 4 bases and J dropped 6; count of bases not matched to a gene: 10. CDR3 protein: CASSYSRTGSPEAFF. CDR3 sequence (DNA): TGTGCCAGCAGTTACTCTCGGACAGGGTCGCCTGAAGCTTTCTTT.

This clonotype was seen at least ten times. CDR3: CSADGVETQYF. The CDR3 DNA is TGCAGTGCAGACGGGGTGGAGACCCAGTACTTC. The genes are TRBV20-1 and TRBJ2-5; perhaps TRBD2 as D (5 bases). Germline V gives CDR1 DFQATT, CDR2 SNEGSKA (reference sequence). This CDR3 is 11 amino acids long. Trimming cost V 6 bases and J 5 bases, with 10 bases left between them.